This T cell receptor (beta chain) came from a study of blood T cell repertoires in COVID-19. Study details: Some COVID-19 samples were acute and others convalescent; all came from the United States, Italy and Spain.

Authors' processing steps: Scientists estimated how many nucleated cells there were by amplifying reference gene primers. Using immunoSEQ multiplex PCR, the repertoire was profiled, and TCRdb retains in-frame clones only, with some absent. V, J and clone size reflect that table, while D and trimming were determined from the DNA. This table holds about 200,000 clones, 70% to 90% found once. This CDR3 is 17 amino acids long. Trimming at V came to 3 bases and at J to 1 base, leaving 5 bases not matched to a gene. From germline, CDR1 is SGHRS and CDR2 YFSETQ. The J gene is TRBJ2-3, the V gene TRBV5-1; 13 bases map to TRBD2. Sequences were obtained from peripheral blood. The clonotype originates from a man younger than 35 with active or convalescent COVID-19. The DNA of the CDR3 is TGCGCCAGCAGCTCGACTAGCGGGGGGCCTGGCACAGATACGCAGTATTTT. It encodes CASSSTSGGPGTDTQYF. Using reference TRBV5-1 and TRBJ2-3 for the parts outside the CDR3, the full variable domain is KAGVTQTPRYLIKTRGQQVTLSCSPISGHRSVSWYQQTPGQGLQFLFEYFSETQRNKGNFPGRFSGRQFSNSRSEMNVSTLELGDSALYLCASSSTSGGPGTDTQYFGPGTRLTVL.